This T cell receptor beta chain was found in a study of blood T cell repertoires in COVID-19 (dated by TCRdb to between 2020 and 2021). Study-level background: Samples from collaborators originated in the United States, Italy and Spain and spanned both the acute and convalescent phases of COVID-19. Where available, HLA class I and class II types were obtained from metadata supplied by the sample provider rather than from assay-based typing. Deeply sampled blood TCRbeta repertoires from subjects exposed to, actively infected with, or recovered from COVID-19 were included in the dataset. Samples were obtained from the ongoing ImmuneRACE study (first 160 participants) and from over a thousand subjects provided by 6 global collaborators. Nearly every sample came with metadata listing a de-identified subject ID, COVID-19 status, age in years and sex. The repertoires were released in a freely available public database intended as a resource for research on the immune response to SARS-CoV-2. The material from the prospective study consisted of cDNA or gDNA derived from T cells, B-cell-depleted T cells, or PBMCs.

CDR3 length: 15 amino acids, cysteine to phenylalanine. Left in the record is the CDR3 DNA by itself, 45 bases read in frame from the first base. CDR1 is given as SGDLS and CDR2 as YYNGEE, both from the germline V gene. V sheds 4 bases and J sheds 1 base, leaving 11 bases between their ends. Results and caveats for the whole study, not just this receptor: The amount of clinical and demographic metadata varied by source and participant and was provided uncurated.

Participants in the prospective study were aged roughly 18 to 95 years, lived in 20 to 30 United States geographic areas, and enrolled through a virtual design. In the prospective study, cohorts were assigned on the basis of participant-reported clinical history obtained from a screening survey and a study questionnaire. In the prospective study, mobile phlebotomists collected whole blood, serum and a nasopharyngeal or oropharyngeal swab from each participant. Additional blood draws and questionnaires over a roughly two-month period could optionally be provided by prospective study participants. Before DNA extraction, prospective study blood samples were shipped either frozen or at room temperature. Details on this clone: Its target antigen remains unknown. Nothing much larger sits one base from this clone, and base qualities are not available.

TCRbeta CDR3 regions were amplified from genomic DNA using the immunoSEQ Assay, a bias-controlled multiplex PCR. From the authors' description of their analysis: The number of nucleated cells in each sample was estimated by amplification of reference gene primers within the assay. To quantify the absolute abundance of each unique TCRbeta CDR3 rearrangement, sequence reads were collapsed and filtered. For each sample, productive Simpson clonality was calculated by taking the square root of Simpson's diversity index across productive rearrangements. In its TCRdb copy, this immuneACCESS table keeps in-frame sequences only and misses some clones. Where compared with another copy, unresolved V genes explain less than half of these, and the others have no known cause. D and trimming come from the DNA, and the V and J calls and clone size come from that table. The sample data list 250,000 to 300,000 clones, and 91% of these were observed just once. The biggest ten clones account for 1.2% of the sample.

The TCR was taken from a human donor in a cohort exposed to, infected with or recovered from COVID-19 (not recorded which). The donor label of this sample is uncertain. Specimen: PBMCs or T cells enriched from blood (not recorded which). The chain is made from TRBV9 and TRBJ1-4; the D gene identity is not certain. The CDR3 here reads CASSPHTITNEKLFF. The DNA sequence reads TGTGCCAGCAGCCCCCACACAATAACTAATGAAAAACTGTTTTTT.